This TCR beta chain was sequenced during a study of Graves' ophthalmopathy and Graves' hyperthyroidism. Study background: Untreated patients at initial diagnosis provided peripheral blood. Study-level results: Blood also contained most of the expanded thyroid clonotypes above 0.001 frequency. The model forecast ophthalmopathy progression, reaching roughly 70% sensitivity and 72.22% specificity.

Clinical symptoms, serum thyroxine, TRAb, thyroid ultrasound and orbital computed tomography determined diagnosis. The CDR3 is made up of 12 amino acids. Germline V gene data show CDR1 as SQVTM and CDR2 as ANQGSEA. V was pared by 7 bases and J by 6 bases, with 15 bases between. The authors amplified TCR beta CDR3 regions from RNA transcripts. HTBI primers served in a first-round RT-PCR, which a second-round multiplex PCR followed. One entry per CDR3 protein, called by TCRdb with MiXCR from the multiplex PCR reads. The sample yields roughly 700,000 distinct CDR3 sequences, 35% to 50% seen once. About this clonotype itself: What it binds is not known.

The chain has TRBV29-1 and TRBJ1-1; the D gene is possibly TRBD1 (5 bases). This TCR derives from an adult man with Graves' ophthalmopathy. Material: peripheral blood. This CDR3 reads CSAITGRSEAFF. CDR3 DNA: TGCAGCGCTATTACGGGGCGCTCTGAAGCTTTCTTT.